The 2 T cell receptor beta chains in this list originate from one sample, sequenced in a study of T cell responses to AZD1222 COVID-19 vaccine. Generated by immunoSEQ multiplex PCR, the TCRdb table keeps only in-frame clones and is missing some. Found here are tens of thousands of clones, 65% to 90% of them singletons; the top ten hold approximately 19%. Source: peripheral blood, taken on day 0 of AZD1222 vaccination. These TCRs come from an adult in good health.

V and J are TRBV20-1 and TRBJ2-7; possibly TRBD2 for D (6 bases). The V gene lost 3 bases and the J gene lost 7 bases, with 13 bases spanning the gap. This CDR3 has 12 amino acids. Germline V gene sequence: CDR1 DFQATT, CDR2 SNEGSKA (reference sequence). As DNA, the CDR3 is TGCAGTGCTAGTCGGGGACTGCCAGAGCAGTACTTC. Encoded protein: CSASRGLPEQYF.

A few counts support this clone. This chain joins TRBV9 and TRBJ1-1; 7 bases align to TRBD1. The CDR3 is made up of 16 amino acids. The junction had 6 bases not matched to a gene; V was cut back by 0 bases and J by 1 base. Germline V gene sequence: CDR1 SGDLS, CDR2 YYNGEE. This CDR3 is CASSVGSQGGNTEAFF. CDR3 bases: TGTGCCAGCAGCGTAGGATCCCAGGGGGGGAACACTGAAGCTTTCTTT.